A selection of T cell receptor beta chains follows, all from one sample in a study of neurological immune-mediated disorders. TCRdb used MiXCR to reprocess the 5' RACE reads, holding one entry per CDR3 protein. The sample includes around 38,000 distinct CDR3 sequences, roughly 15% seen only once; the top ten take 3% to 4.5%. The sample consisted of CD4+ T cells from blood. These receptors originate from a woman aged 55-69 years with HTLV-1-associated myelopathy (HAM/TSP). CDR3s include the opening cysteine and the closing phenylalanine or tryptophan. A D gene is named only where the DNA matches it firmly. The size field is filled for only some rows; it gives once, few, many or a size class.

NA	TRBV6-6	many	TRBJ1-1	CASSYSGGETEAFF	TGTGCCAGCAGTTACTCGGGAGGGGAAACTGAAGCTTTCTTT
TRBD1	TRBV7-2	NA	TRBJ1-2	CASMGQYGYTF	TGTGCCAGCATGGGACAGTATGGCTACACCTTC
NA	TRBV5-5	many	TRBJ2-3	CASSAGTDTDTQYF	TGTGCCAGCAGCGCCGGGACTGACACAGATACGCAGTATTTT
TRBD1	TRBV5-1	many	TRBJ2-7	CASSRFGQGPLYEQYF	TGCGCCAGCTCCCGCTTCGGACAGGGACCACTTTACGAGCAGTACTTC
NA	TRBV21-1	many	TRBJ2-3	CASSPREGSPSTDTQYF	TGTGCCAGCAGCCCCCGAGAGGGTTCCCCTAGCACAGATACGCAGTATTTT
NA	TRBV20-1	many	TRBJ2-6	CSAWGVGANVLTF	TGCAGTGCTTGGGGGGTAGGGGCCAACGTCCTGACTTTC
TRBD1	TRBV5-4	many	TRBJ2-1	CASSLVGGSYNEQFF	TGTGCCAGCAGCTTGGTAGGGGGCTCATACAATGAGCAGTTCTTC
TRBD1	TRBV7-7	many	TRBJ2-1	CASSLAPGQGFFEQFF	TGTGCTAGCAGCTTAGCCCCGGGACAGGGTTTCTTTGAGCAGTTCTTC
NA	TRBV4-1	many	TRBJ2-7	CASSQQTGPYYEQYF	TGCGCCAGCAGCCAACAGACAGGTCCCTACTACGAGCAGTACTTC
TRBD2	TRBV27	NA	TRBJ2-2	CASSLAGGPGELFF	TGTGCCAGCAGTTTAGCGGGGGGGCCCGGGGAGCTGTTTTTT
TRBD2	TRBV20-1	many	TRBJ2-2	CSAKPAGGPGGELFF	TGCAGTGCAAAGCCCGCGGGGGGGCCGGGCGGGGAGCTGTTTTTT
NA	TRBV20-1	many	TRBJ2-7	CSARAGYEQYF	TGCAGTGCTAGAGCAGGGTACGAGCAGTACTTC
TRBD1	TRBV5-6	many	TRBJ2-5	CASSAGQGWGQETQYF	TGTGCCAGCAGCGCAGGACAGGGCTGGGGGCAAGAGACCCAGTACTTC
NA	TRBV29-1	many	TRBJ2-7	CSVQQGGLYEQYF	TGCAGCGTCCAACAGGGAGGCCTCTACGAGCAGTACTTC